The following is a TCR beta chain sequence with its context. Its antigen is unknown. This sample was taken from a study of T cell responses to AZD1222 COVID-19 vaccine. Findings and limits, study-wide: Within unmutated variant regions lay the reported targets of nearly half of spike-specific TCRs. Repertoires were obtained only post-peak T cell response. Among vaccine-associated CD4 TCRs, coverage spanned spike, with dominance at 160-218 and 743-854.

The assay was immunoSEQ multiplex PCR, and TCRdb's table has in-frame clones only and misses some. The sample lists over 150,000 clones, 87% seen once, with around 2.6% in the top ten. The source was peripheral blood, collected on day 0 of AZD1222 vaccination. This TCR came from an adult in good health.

The CDR3 spells CASSPMGANTEAFF. The CDR3 DNA reads as TGTGCCAGCAGCCCAATGGGGGCGAACACTGAAGCTTTCTTT. The chain joins TRBV7-3 to TRBJ1-1, with D perhaps matching TRBD1 (6 bases). Germline V gene data show CDR1 as SGHTA and CDR2 as FQGTGA. Trimming removed 5 bases from V and 1 base from J, with 11 bases in between. The CDR3 extends over 14 amino acids. Full variable domain (rest looked up from reference TRBV7-3 and TRBJ1-1): GAGVSQTPSNKVTEKGKYVELRCDPISGHTALYWYRQSLGQGPEFLIYFQGTGAADDSGLPNDRFFAVRPEGSVSTLKIQRTERGDSAVYLCASSPMGANTEAFFGQGTRLTVV.